This T cell receptor beta chain is from a study of T cell responses to AZD1222 COVID-19 vaccine. General study points: White British ancestry dominated among donors, who included more females, and clonal diversity was possibly underestimated. At baseline, seropositivity was found in only six or seven AZD1222 recipients.

Worth noting for this clone: Its antigen is unidentified.

The germline V gene has CDR1 SGHDN and CDR2 FVKESK. Between the trimmed V and J ends, which lost 0 bases and 5 bases, there was a span of 13 bases. This CDR3 contains 15 residues. The table came from immunoSEQ multiplex PCR; TCRdb's copy has only in-frame clones and leaves some out. Seen here are about 150,000 clones, approximately 88% observed once, and the top ten hold more than 13%. This sequence originates from an adult in good health. The sequences come from peripheral blood, collected on day 0 of AZD1222 vaccination. The chain employs TRBV14 and TRBJ2-5; D gene uncertain. The chain's CDR3 is CASSQDQFRVETQYF. In DNA, the CDR3 is TGTGCCAGCAGCCAAGATCAATTTAGGGTCGAGACCCAGTACTTC.